Presented here are 8 T cell receptor beta chains from one specimen sequenced in a study of CD8 T cells in ankylosing spondylitis. Study observations and caveats: Ankylosing spondylitis blood appeared to carry a characteristic TCR beta motif of roughly eight highly homologous variants.

Their target antigens are unknown. From the 5' RACE reads, TCRdb called clonotypes with MiXCR, one entry per CDR3 protein. The data hold around 770,000 distinct CDR3 sequences, with about 10% observed a single time. Sequenced input: blood, either unsorted or a sorted T cell fraction (not recorded which). All receptors derive from a male donor with ankylosing spondylitis.

This clonotype was counted at least ten times. The gene calls are TRBV7-2 and TRBJ2-1, with 8 bases lining up with TRBD2. The CDR3 is 14 residues long. J was trimmed by 7 bases and V by 7 bases; bases with no gene match: 9. The V gene's germline CDR1 is SGHTA and CDR2 FQGNSA. The CDR3 DNA reads TGTGCCAGCACCTCCCTAGCGGGTGGGAATGAGCAGTTCTTC. As protein: CASTSLAGGNEQFF.

This chain connects TRBV20-1 to TRBJ2-1; D gene uncertain. This CDR3 spans 16 amino acids. The V end was cut by 3 bases, the J end by 1 base, with 16 bases between. From germline, CDR1 is DFQATT and CDR2 SNEGSKA (reference sequence). CDR3 bases: TGCAGTGCTAGGCCACTAACCGAGAATTCCTACAATGAGCAGTTCTTC. It yields the protein CSARPLTENSYNEQFF.

The gene calls are TRBV3-1 and TRBJ2-3, with a weak D call TRBD1 (5 bases). Looked up from germline, CDR1 is LGHDT and CDR2 is YNNKEL (reference sequence). This CDR3 comprises 16 residues. Trimming shortened V by 0 bases and J by 11 bases, and 21 bases separated the two germline ends. The CDR3 reads CASSQDIPQGTHRQYF. In nucleotides, the CDR3 is TGTGCCAGCAGCCAAGATATTCCCCAGGGAACCCATAGGCAGTATTTT.

This clonotype has more than one count but fewer than ten. The V call is TRBV29-1, the J call TRBJ2-3, with D unclear. The germline V and J ends were trimmed by 1 base and 1 base, with 12 bases remaining between them. Germline assignment: CDR1 SQVTM and CDR2 ANQGSEA. The length of the CDR3 is 15 residues. The CDR3 loop is CSVEGANSRTDTQYF. In nucleotides, the CDR3 is TGCAGCGTTGAAGGGGCCAACTCCCGCACAGATACGCAGTATTTT.

This sequence joins TRBV20-1 and TRBJ1-1; 8 bases map to TRBD1. V shed 6 bases, J shed 12 bases, and the junction held 9 bases outside the gene matches. This CDR3 comprises 11 residues. CDR1 is DFQATT, CDR2 SNEGSKA, per germline (reference sequence). Written as DNA, the CDR3 is TGCAGTGCGATGACAGGGGCTAAGACTTTCTTT. Residues: CSAMTGAKTFF.

The chain couples TRBV3-1 to TRBJ1-2, with unresolved D. The CDR3 has 11 residues. Germline V gene lookup returns CDR1 LGHDT and CDR2 YNNKEL (reference sequence). Trimming removed 3 bases from V and 5 bases from J, with 4 bases in between. CDR3 in amino acids: CASSHRYGYTF. DNA of the CDR3: TGTGCCAGCAGCCACCGATATGGCTACACCTTC.

In this sample, this clonotype turned up many times. V usage is TRBV12-3 or TRBV12-4 and J usage is TRBJ1-3; TRBD1 is a possible D gene (5 bases). Trimming stripped 4 bases from V and 2 bases from J, with 9 bases between. The CDR3 loop spans 14 amino acids. The CDR3 nucleotides are TGTGCCAGCAGTTATCAGGGAGCTGGAAACACCATATATTTT. It yields the protein CASSYQGAGNTIYF.

This clonotype was recorded many times. The chain has TRBV7-2 and TRBJ2-3; D possibly uses TRBD1 or TRBD2 (5 bases each). In germline, CDR1 is SGHTA, CDR2 FQGNSA. Between the trimmed V and J ends, which lost 4 bases and 1 base, there was a span of 12 bases. The CDR3 is made up of 15 amino acids. The CDR3 region has the DNA TGTGCCAGCAGCTACCACGGGGACCGCACAGATACGCAGTATTTT. Translation gives CASSYHGDRTDTQYF.